This T cell receptor beta chain was captured by sequencing in a study of T cell responses to AZD1222 COVID-19 vaccine. Study conclusions and caveats: Dominant CD4 TCR responses targeted spike regions 160-218 and 743-854. At baseline, seropositivity was found in only a handful of AZD1222 recipients.

About this clone: What it recognizes is unknown.

Data came from immunoSEQ multiplex PCR; TCRdb stores just in-frame clones and leaves some out. This sample has fewer than 200,000 clones, with 90% to 95% found just once. This TCR came from an adult in good health. The sample in question was peripheral blood, obtained on day 0 of MenACWY control vaccination.

This chain's CDR3 is CASSESSPSGSNEQFF. The CDR3 nucleotides read TGCGCCAGCAGTGAGTCGTCGCCTAGCGGGAGCAATGAGCAGTTCTTC. The chain uses TRBV10-2 and TRBJ2-1, with 10 positions matching TRBD2. CDR3 length: 16 residues. Germline loops: CDR1 WSHSY, CDR2 SAAADI. J lost 6 bases, V lost 0 bases, and 5 bases had no gene match.